One sample yielded the 21 T cell receptor beta chains listed below, sequenced in a study of cytomegalovirus exposure and HLA in healthy donors. Primers included in the PCR were 60 Vbeta and 13 Jbeta primers. Libraries were prepared by immunoSEQ multiplex PCR; TCRdb keeps only in-frame clonotypes and omits some of them. Its table records 95,000 to 150,000 clones. Sequencing used PBMCs. The receptors here all came from a man younger than 30 in good health and CMV-seronegative.

CDR3 in DNA: TGTGCCAGCAGTTACTCGTTCCGGTCCCAGCCCCAGCATTTT. It yields the protein CASSYSFRSQPQHF. The chain is built from TRBV6-5 and TRBJ1-5, with no clear D. The CDR3 has 14 residues. The ends were cut back, 0 bases at V and 7 bases at J, with 10 bases in the middle. CDR1 and CDR2 from the germline V gene are MNHEY and SVGAGI.

The CDR3 protein is CASSLALREQYF. The CDR3 bases are TGTGCCAGCAGCTTAGCACTGCGGGAGCAGTACTTC. The chain couples TRBV11-2 to TRBJ2-7, with D unclear. V was clipped by 1 base and J by 7 bases, with 8 bases between them. CDR3 length equals 12 residues. The germline V gene encodes CDR1 SGHAT and CDR2 FQNNGV.

The chain employs TRBV27 and TRBJ1-1; no clear D. Trimming left V 2 bases short and J 9 bases short, with 7 bases between. CDR3 length: 11 residues. Per the germline V gene, CDR1 is MNHEY and CDR2 is SMNVEV (reference sequence). CDR3 nucleotide sequence: TGTGCCAGCAGTTTAGGGCAGCAAGCTTTCTTT. Protein sequence: CASSLGQQAFF.

The chain links TRBV29-1 to TRBJ1-1; D perhaps matches TRBD1 (5 bases). Germline V gene data show CDR1 as SQVTM and CDR2 as ANQGSEA. Trimming removed 5 bases at V and 2 bases at J, with 12 bases between. This CDR3 contains 13 residues. CDR3 loop: CSVRDRINTEAFF. DNA for the CDR3: TGCAGCGTTCGAGACAGAATTAACACTGAAGCTTTCTTT.

The chain employs TRBV18 and TRBJ1-1; D is unresolved. The CDR3 is 14 amino acids. V shed 6 bases and J shed 0 bases, with 11 bases lying between them. Germline CDR1 and CDR2: KGHSH and LQKENI. As DNA, the CDR3 is TGTGCCAGCTCTCCGCTCGAGGTGAACACTGAAGCTTTCTTT. Its translation is CASSPLEVNTEAFF. Looking up the rest from reference TRBV18 and TRBJ1-1 gives the full variable domain: NAGVMQNPRHLVRRRGQEARLRCSPMKGHSHVYWYRQLPEEGLKFMVYLQKENIIDESGMPKERFSAEFPKEGPSILRIQQVVRGDSAAYFCASSPLEVNTEAFFGQGTRLTVV.

V gene TRBV19 combines with J gene TRBJ1-2; D unclear. Germline V lookup: CDR1 LNHDA, CDR2 SQIVND (reference sequence). The CDR3 spans 13 residues. V was shortened by 6 bases and J by 4 bases, with 12 bases between the two germline ends. CDR3 protein: CASRAPQSYGYTF. The CDR3 nucleotides are TGTGCCAGTAGGGCCCCCCAGTCCTATGGCTACACCTTC.

The chain is built from TRBV19 and TRBJ1-1; D possibly corresponds to TRBD1 (6 bases). Per the germline V gene, CDR1 is LNHDA and CDR2 is SQIVND (reference sequence). Trimming removed 4 bases at V and 12 bases at J, with 18 bases between. The CDR3 totals 13 residues. The CDR3 coding sequence is TGTGCCAGTAGTACCGGAGACAGGAGAGAACCTTTCTTT. The encoded protein is CASSTGDRREPFF.

The V gene is TRBV6-1, the J gene TRBJ1-1, with D possibly matching TRBD1 (6 bases). Trimming took 6 bases from V and 4 from J, leaving 15 bases between them. The CDR3 runs to 14 residues. Germline V lookup: CDR1 MNHNS, CDR2 SASEGT. The DNA of the CDR3 is TGTGCCAGCAGCCCGCAGGGGATTGGCACTGAAGCTTTCTTT. This translates into CASSPQGIGTEAFF.

The chain joins TRBV30 to TRBJ2-5; 7 nucleotides line up with TRBD2. The CDR3 loop spans 16 amino acids. Germline CDR1 is GTSNPN and CDR2 is SVGIG (reference sequence). Trimming at V came to 0 bases and at J to 5 bases, leaving 12 bases not matched to a gene. Written as DNA, the CDR3 is TGTGCCTGGAGTGTCTACCGGGGGGTAGAGGATGAGACCCAGTACTTC. This translates into CAWSVYRGVEDETQYF.

V is TRBV5-4 and J is TRBJ2-1; perhaps TRBD2 as D (7 bases). The V gene's germline CDR1 is SGHNT and CDR2 YYREEE (reference sequence). The germline V and J ends were trimmed by 7 bases and 9 bases, with 23 bases remaining between them. The CDR3 extends over 15 amino acids. The CDR3 DNA reads as TGTGCCAGCGGCAGGCCGGGGGGCGGGAGTAGTGAGCAGTTCTTC. Its protein product is CASGRPGGGSSEQFF.

V usage is TRBV6-1 and J usage is TRBJ1-1; D not certain. Germline CDR1 MNHNS, CDR2 SASEGT. This CDR3 region has 18 residues. Trimming removed 4 bases from V and 4 bases from J, with 25 bases in between. The CDR3 DNA follows: TGTGCCAGCAGTGGAGCGTCAGACCGGTGGAGTAGAGGCACTGAAGCTTTCTTT. It encodes CASSGASDRWSRGTEAFF.

The chain combines TRBV2 with TRBJ1-1, with 7 bases fitting TRBD1. Unmatched junction bases numbered 3, after V lost 5 bases and J lost 3 bases. CDR3 size: 13 residues. From germline, CDR1 is SNHLY and CDR2 FYNNEI. Here the CDR3 reads CASSPQGYTEAFF. CDR3 bases: TGTGCCAGCAGTCCACAGGGGTACACTGAAGCTTTCTTT.

This rearrangement joins TRBV10-3 to TRBJ2-7, with D maybe TRBD2 (7 bases). With 3 bases removed from V and 6 bases from J, the gap between germline ends came to 12 bases. This CDR3 is built from 13 residues. The germline V gene encodes CDR1 ENHRY and CDR2 SYGVKD. The CDR3 loop is CAISDGGLSEQYF. CDR3 DNA sequence: TGTGCCATCAGTGACGGGGGGCTGAGCGAGCAGTACTTC.

This chain joins TRBV2 and TRBJ1-5, with no clear D. The V gene's germline CDR1 is SNHLY and CDR2 FYNNEI. V lost 5 bases and J 4 bases, leaving 15 bases between the germline ends. This CDR3 is 15 amino acids long. The CDR3 coding sequence is TGTGCCAGCAGTTTCCTTGTTGGCGGAAATCAGCCCCAGCATTTT. Translating it yields CASSFLVGGNQPQHF.

The chain carries TRBV5-1 and TRBJ2-1, with a tentative D call TRBD2 (5 bases). The germline V and J ends were trimmed by 6 bases and 7 bases, with 20 bases remaining between them. CDR1 is SGHRS, CDR2 YFSETQ, per germline. CDR3 length: 15 amino acids. The CDR3 protein is CASIPLLWPGNEQFF. DNA for the CDR3: TGCGCCAGCATCCCCCTTTTGTGGCCGGGGAATGAGCAGTTCTTC.

The chain links TRBV7-9 to TRBJ2-7; D gene unclear. The germline V gene encodes CDR1 SEHNR and CDR2 FQNEAQ (reference sequence). Trimming stripped 5 bases from V and 3 bases from J, with 14 bases between. This CDR3 region has 14 residues. CDR3 sequence (DNA): TGTGCCAGCAGCCTTGGAGCTTACTACTACGAGCAGTACTTC. Encoded protein: CASSLGAYYYEQYF.

The chain is built from TRBV15 and TRBJ2-3; 9 positions match TRBD1. The germline CDR1 and CDR2 sequences are LNHNV and YYDKDF (reference sequence). The CDR3 totals 16 residues. J lost 4 bases, V lost 8 bases, and 13 bases had no gene match. This CDR3 is CATSPSTGQGSDTQYF. The CDR3 DNA is TGTGCCACCTCCCCCTCGACCGGACAGGGGTCAGATACGCAGTATTTT.

This rearrangement joins TRBV25-1 to TRBJ2-1; tentative D call: TRBD1 (5 bases). This CDR3 contains 16 residues. Trimming removed 1 base at V and 7 bases at J, with 17 bases between. Germline assignment: CDR1 MGHDK and CDR2 SYGVNS. The CDR3 nucleotides read TGTGCCAGCAGTGAATTACGGGCAGGGTCGACGAATGAGCAGTTCTTC. Its translation is CASSELRAGSTNEQFF.

The genes are TRBV6-6 and TRBJ2-3; 14 nucleotides agree with TRBD2. The CDR3 has 16 amino acids. The germline gives CDR1 MNHNY, CDR2 SVGAGI (reference sequence). V gave up 4 bases and J gave up 5 bases; unmatched junction bases: 5. The CDR3, as DNA: TGTGCCAGCAGTTCCCTGGGACTAGCGGGAGTAGATACGCAGTATTTT. This encodes CASSSLGLAGVDTQYF.

The chain couples TRBV11-2 to TRBJ2-7, with 10 bases identical to TRBD2. Germline V CDR1 and CDR2: SGHAT, FQNNGV. The CDR3 length is 15 residues. The V segment lost 5 bases and the J segment 6 bases; nucleotides outside the gene matches: 10. In nucleotides, the CDR3 is TGTGCCAGCAGCAAACCTAGCGGGAGAGTCCGCGAGCAGTACTTC. Residues: CASSKPSGRVREQYF.

The chain carries TRBV6-5 and TRBJ2-7; 9 bases are a match to TRBD2. V dropped 6 bases and J dropped 2; count of bases not matched to a gene: 8. CDR1 and CDR2 from the germline V gene are MNHEY and SVGAGI. The CDR3 totals 15 residues. The CDR3 bases are TGTGCCAGCAGATTTGGACTAGCGAAGACCTACGAGCAGTACTTC. Encoded protein: CASRFGLAKTYEQYF.